Below, 6 T cell receptor beta chains from the same sample are listed, as sequenced in a study of blood T cell repertoires in COVID-19. Clones were read by immunoSEQ multiplex PCR, and TCRdb kept only the in-frame ones, dropping some. Seen here are around 130,000 clones, 88% observed once, and the top ten hold more than 9%. The material sequenced was peripheral blood. These TCRs come from a man between 60 and 75 years old with active or convalescent COVID-19.

V is TRBV7-9 and J is TRBJ1-1; TRBD1 matches 7 bases. Germline CDR1 SEHNR, CDR2 FQNEAQ (reference sequence). CDR3 size: 16 residues. With V trimmed by 5 bases and J by 3 bases, 12 bases remained unmatched. The CDR3 is CASSPARTGRDTEAFF. The DNA for the CDR3 is TGTGCCAGCAGCCCCGCGCGGACAGGAAGGGACACTGAAGCTTTCTTT.

The chain uses TRBV5-1 and TRBJ1-2, with a tentative D call TRBD1 (6 bases). Germline lookup yields CDR1 SGHRS and CDR2 YFSETQ. The CDR3 is 16 amino acids. V lost 4 bases, J lost 7 bases, and 23 bases lay in between. As DNA, the CDR3 is TGCGCCAGCAGCCTTGGTCCCCAACAGGGATTCGGTGGCTACACCTTC. Translated: CASSLGPQQGFGGYTF.

The chain couples TRBV6-2 or TRBV6-3 to TRBJ2-1, with 11 bases aligning to TRBD2. The V and J ends lost 4 bases and 6 bases, in that order; junction bases with no gene match: 8. Germline CDR1 and CDR2: MNHEY and SVGEGT. CDR3 length: 16 amino acids. CDR3 sequence: CASSLFSGRATNEQFF. The CDR3 DNA reads as TGTGCCAGCAGTTTATTTAGCGGGAGGGCCACCAATGAGCAGTTCTTC.

The genes are TRBV6-5 and TRBJ2-3; D possibly corresponds to TRBD2 (6 bases). This CDR3 contains 11 residues. The germline V gene has CDR1 MNHEY and CDR2 SVGAGI. The CDR3 loop is CAAGFTDTQYF. CDR3 coding DNA: TGTGCGGCGGGGTTCACAGATACGCAGTATTTT.

The chain combines TRBV4-1 with TRBJ2-1; 9 bases agree with TRBD2. Per germline, CDR1 MGHRA and CDR2 YSYEKL. CDR3 length: 17 residues. Trimming at V came to 0 bases and at J to 5 bases, leaving 8 bases not matched to a gene. The CDR3 region is CASSQDPRLAANNEQFF. CDR3 bases: TGCGCCAGCAGCCAAGATCCCCGACTAGCGGCGAACAATGAGCAGTTCTTC.

The chain combines TRBV15 with TRBJ2-4, with D possibly being TRBD1 (6 bases). This CDR3 is built from 19 residues. CDR1 and CDR2 (germline): LNHNV, YYDKDF (reference sequence). The V and J ends lost 0 bases and 0 bases respectively, with 18 bases between them. DNA for the CDR3: TGTGCCACCAGCAGAGAAAACCATTTCAGGGGTCCAGCCAAAAACATTCAGTACTTC. Its protein is CATSRENHFRGPAKNIQYF.